This T cell receptor beta chain was observed in a study of tumor and adjacent non-tumor tissue in lung cancer. Study in general: Stage I to III disease affected approximately 11 men and about 5 women aged about 30 to 76. On average, productive TCRbeta reads reached about 4.2 million per sample.

No cell sorting was done before RNA was extracted from the tissue. The library came from three nested PCR rounds adapted from ARM-PCR protocols. TCRdb processed the multiplex PCR reads anew with MiXCR; each CDR3 protein has one entry. The sample has tens of thousands of distinct CDR3 sequences, over 60% seen once. This clonotype occurred once. Its antigen remains unidentified. The V gene's germline CDR1 is SQVTM and CDR2 ANQGSEA. The CDR3 is made up of 14 amino acids. V dropped 6 bases and J dropped 15; count of bases not matched to a gene: 19. Findings and limits, study-wide: Tumor TCR diversity, when higher, was linked to shorter survival.

Material: lung tumor tissue. The receptor's source is a middle-aged woman with non-small cell lung cancer. J is TRBJ2-3 and V is TRBV29-1, with 9 bases fitting TRBD2. The CDR3 protein is CSVRLAADTDTLYF. The CDR3 coding sequence is TGCAGCGTGAGACTAGCGGCTGACACAGATACGCTATATTTT.